Sequencing of this T cell receptor (beta chain) was carried out in a study of cytomegalovirus exposure and HLA in healthy donors. The PCR used 60 Vbeta and 13 Jbeta primers. TCRdb keeps only in-frame clones here, not all; method: immunoSEQ multiplex PCR. The data show about 140,000 clones, more than 75% seen once. CDR3 length: 14 residues. Germline CDR1 reads MDHEN; CDR2 reads SYDVKM. The ends were cut back, 3 bases at V and 4 bases at J, with 12 bases in the middle. This receptor was taken from a man aged 30 to 45 in good health and CMV-seronegative. Sequenced input: PBMCs. V and J are TRBV28 and TRBJ1-1; D possibly corresponds to TRBD1 (5 bases). CDR3 in DNA: TGTGCCAGCAGTTTCCCCTTGGGGGGCACTGAAGCTTTCTTT. This translates into CASSFPLGGTEAFF.